This T cell receptor beta chain was profiled in a study of sequential checkpoint blockade in melanoma. Study-level background: Each arm's sequence ended with maintenance nivolumab.

Using immunoSEQ multiplex PCR, the repertoire was profiled, and TCRdb retains in-frame clones only, with some absent. The top ten clones hold about three fifths of a sample with fewer than 15,000 clones, 75% to 80% of them seen once. Treatment described: randomized to nivolumab then ipilimumab (arm A) or the reverse (arm B). Sorted cells were live CD3+CD8+, lacking CD19 and CD56, from PBMCs. This clone came up a few times. This clonotype originated in a human donor with melanoma. Material: CD8+ T cells sorted from blood (inferred from file names), obtained from a patient given nivolumab and ipilimumab in sequence.

Here the CDR3 DNA reads TGTGCCAGCAGTTACTTAAGGACAGGAGCGGACTATGGCTACACCTTC. This sequence encodes CASSYLRTGADYGYTF. This chain connects TRBV6-5 to TRBJ1-2, with 7 nucleotides matching TRBD1. This CDR3 spans 16 amino acids. V trimming: 1 base; J trimming: 3 bases; junction bases outside the gene matches: 8. Germline V gene sequence: CDR1 MNHEY, CDR2 SVGAGI.